This T cell receptor (beta chain) was sequenced for a study of T cell responses to AZD1222 COVID-19 vaccine. The CDR3 is 14 amino acids. Looked up from germline, CDR1 is KGHDR and CDR2 is SFDVKD. The ends lost 3 bases at V and 4 bases at J; junction bases unmatched: 0. A word on this clone: No antigen is known for it.

Study observations and caveats: Just a handful of AZD1222 recipients tested seropositive at baseline. Spike as a whole was targeted by vaccine-associated CD4 TCRs, dominant at 160-218 and 743-854. The donor group comprised mostly white British people and more females; the analysis possibly underestimated clonal diversity.

Assay: immunoSEQ multiplex PCR; the TCRdb copy retains only in-frame clones and omits some. The sample contains 150,000 to 200,000 clones, around 93% of which appear only once. The receptor comes from an adult in good health. The rearrangement uses TRBV24-1 and TRBJ1-3, with 9 positions matching TRBD1. This specimen was peripheral blood, taken on day 0 of AZD1222 vaccination. CDR3 DNA sequence: TGTGCCACCAGTGATGGGACAGGGGGAAACACCATATATTTT. Amino acids: CATSDGTGGNTIYF.